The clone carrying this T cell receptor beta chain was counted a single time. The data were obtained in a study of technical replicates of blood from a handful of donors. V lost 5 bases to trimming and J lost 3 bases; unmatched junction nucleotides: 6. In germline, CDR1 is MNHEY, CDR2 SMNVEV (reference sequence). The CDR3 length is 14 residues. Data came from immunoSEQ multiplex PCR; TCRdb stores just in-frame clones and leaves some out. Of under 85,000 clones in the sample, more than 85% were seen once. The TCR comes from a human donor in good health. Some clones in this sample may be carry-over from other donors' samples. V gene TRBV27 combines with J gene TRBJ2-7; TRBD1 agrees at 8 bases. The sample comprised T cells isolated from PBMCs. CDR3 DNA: TGTGCCAGCAGTCTACAGGGGGGCATCTACGAGCAGTACTTC. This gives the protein CASSLQGGIYEQYF.